The source of this T cell receptor (beta chain) is a study of T cells in Graves' hyperthyroidism and ophthalmopathy. From RNA transcripts, TCR beta CDR3 regions were amplified. TCR CDR3 underwent first-round RT-PCR with the HTBI primer set. TCRdb reanalysed the multiplex PCR reads using MiXCR and keeps one entry per CDR3 protein. This sample has around 700,000 distinct CDR3 sequences; about 17% occur once, and the top ten carry over 15%. Ten or more counts support this clonotype. The V end was cut by 1 base, the J end by 0 bases, with 13 bases between. The CDR3 totals 17 residues. The germline gives CDR1 MNHNS, CDR2 SASEGT.

The chain employs TRBV6-1 and TRBJ2-1; D gene unclear. The clonotype originates from a woman in her forties or fifties with Graves' hyperthyroidism that later progressed to Graves' ophthalmopathy. Source material: blood. For the CDR3, the DNA is TGTGCCAGCAGTGAAGAAGAGATGGCAAGCTCCTACAATGAGCAGTTCTTC. This encodes CASSEEEMASSYNEQFF.